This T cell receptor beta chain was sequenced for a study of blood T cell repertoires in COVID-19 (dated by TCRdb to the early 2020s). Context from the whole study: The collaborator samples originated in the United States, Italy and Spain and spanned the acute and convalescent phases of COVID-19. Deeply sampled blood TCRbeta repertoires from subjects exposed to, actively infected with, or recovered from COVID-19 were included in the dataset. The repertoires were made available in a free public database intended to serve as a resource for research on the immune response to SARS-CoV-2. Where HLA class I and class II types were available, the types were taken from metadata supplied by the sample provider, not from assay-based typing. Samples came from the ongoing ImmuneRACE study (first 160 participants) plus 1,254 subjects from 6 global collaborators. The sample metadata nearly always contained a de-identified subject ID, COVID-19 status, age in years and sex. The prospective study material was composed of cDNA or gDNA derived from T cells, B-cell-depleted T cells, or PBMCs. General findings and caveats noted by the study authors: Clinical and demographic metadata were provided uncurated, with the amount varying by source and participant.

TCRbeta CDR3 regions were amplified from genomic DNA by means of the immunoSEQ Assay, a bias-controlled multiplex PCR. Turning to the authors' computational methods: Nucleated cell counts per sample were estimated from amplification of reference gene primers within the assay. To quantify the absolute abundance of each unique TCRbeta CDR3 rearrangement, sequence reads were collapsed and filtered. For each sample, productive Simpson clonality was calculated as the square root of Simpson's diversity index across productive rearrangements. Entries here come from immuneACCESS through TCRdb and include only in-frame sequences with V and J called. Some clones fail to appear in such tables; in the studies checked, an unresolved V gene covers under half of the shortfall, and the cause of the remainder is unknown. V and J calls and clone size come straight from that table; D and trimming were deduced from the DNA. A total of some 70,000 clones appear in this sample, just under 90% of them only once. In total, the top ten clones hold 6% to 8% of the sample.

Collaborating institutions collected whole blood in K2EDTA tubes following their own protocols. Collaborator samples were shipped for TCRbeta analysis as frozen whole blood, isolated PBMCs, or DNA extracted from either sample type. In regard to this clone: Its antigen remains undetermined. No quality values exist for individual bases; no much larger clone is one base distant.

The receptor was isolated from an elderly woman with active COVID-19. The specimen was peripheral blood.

The nucleotides read TGTGCCAGCAGTCTCTCCAGCAGGGGAGTGGGAGCGAAGTACGAGCAGTACTTC. Its protein is CASSLSSRGVGAKYEQYF. The V gene is TRBV28 and the J gene is TRBJ2-7; the D gene is perhaps TRBD1, on 6 matching bases. There are 18 amino acids in the CDR3, from cysteine to phenylalanine inclusive. Solely the CDR3 DNA is kept, with 54 bases framed from the first base. V sheds 5 bases and J sheds 4 bases, leaving 27 bases between their ends. Via the germline V gene, CDR1 is MDHEN and CDR2 SYDVKM.